A selection of T cell receptor beta chains follows, all from one sample in a study of response to subunit inactivated influenza vaccine. One entry per CDR3 protein results from TCRdb running MiXCR on the RT-PCR reads. The table includes under 850,000 distinct CDR3 sequences, 15% to 20% detected once. Sample: PBMCs from blood, taken around 5 days after vaccination. Source of these receptors: a man aged 45-60 years who received an inactivated influenza vaccine. Each CDR3 is given with its conserved first and last residue. Clone size is not always given. Where it is, it says once, few, many or a class for expanded clones.

V gene	clone size	J gene	CDR3 length	CDR3 protein
TRBV20-1	few	TRBJ2-1	14	CSARVGYGWDEQFF
TRBV28	few	TRBJ2-3	16	CASSLALAGSTDTQYF
TRBV29-1	.	TRBJ2-7	14	CSALFGDRDAEQYF
TRBV6-2/TRBV6-3	few	TRBJ2-1	14	CASSYSGRAGEQFF
TRBV20-1	few	TRBJ2-3	18	CSARDKRSGGAGTDTQYF
TRBV29-1	many	TRBJ2-5	14	CSVERDTGLETQYF
TRBV7-7	.	TRBJ2-1	13	CASSYGQYNEQFF
TRBV7-8	few	TRBJ2-4	16	CASSPSSGGSKNIQYF
TRBV29-1	.	TRBJ2-3	14	CSVDRSGFTDTQYF
TRBV14	.	TRBJ1-3	13	CASSPGPWNTIYF
TRBV12-3/TRBV12-4	many	TRBJ2-1	12	CASRGQYNEQFF
TRBV20-1	.	TRBJ2-3	13	CSGLAESTDTQYF
TRBV12-3/TRBV12-4	.	TRBJ1-2	13	CASRIGGGSGYTF
TRBV7-9	few	TRBJ2-5	15	CASSQLGPTQETQYF
TRBV27	.	TRBJ2-7	16	CTSSSPGTGGFNEQYF
TRBV11-2	.	TRBJ2-7	15	CASSSQTGSLYEQYF
TRBV7-2	many	TRBJ2-7	14	CASSLTLAAVEQYF
TRBV4-3	.	TRBJ2-3	17	CASSQGEGFGTADTQYF
TRBV6-5	.	TRBJ2-7	15	CASSYLRTATYEQYF
TRBV7-9	.	TRBJ1-6	13	CASSTTADSPLHF
TRBV5-4	.	TRBJ2-5	14	CASSRTDYQETQYF
TRBV20-1	many	TRBJ2-2	14	CSARTSGNTGELFF
TRBV5-1	few	TRBJ2-7	14	CASSLSSPSYEQYF
TRBV14	few	TRBJ2-5	18	CASSQVGPAGGHQETQYF
TRBV6-5	.	TRBJ1-2	16	CASSYSMSGGDYGYTF
TRBV5-1	.	TRBJ2-2	15	CASSSRPGADGELFF
TRBV4-3	.	TRBJ2-1	15	CASSASGTGRDEQFF